Given below is one T cell receptor beta chain in context. The antigen is not known. The CDR3 covers 17 residues. Trimming left V 4 bases short and J 3 bases short, with 18 bases between. Germline CDR1 is SGHTA and CDR2 is FQGNSA. Then a second PCR, running roughly 7 to 11 cycles, was carried out with a sample-barcoded 5' primer and a J-beta primer mix. TCRdb reprocessed the 5' RACE reads via MiXCR and lists one record per CDR3 protein. The sample has just under 900,000 distinct CDR3 sequences; more than 25% are singletons. This sample is part of a study of blood T cells in healthy people across ages. Across the whole study: About one barcoded beta molecule per two T cells was the capture yield of template switching.

Study-wide findings and caveats: From one million sequenced T cells, diversity estimates were lower bounds. Naive T cell percentage showed a strong correlation with TCR beta diversity. Relative to aged donors, long-lived donors carried more naive CD4+ cells and displayed higher diversity.

This chain uses TRBV7-2 with TRBJ1-4; TRBD1 is a possible D gene (5 bases). Sequencing input: blood. The receptor was derived from a woman aged 80 or over in good health. Written as DNA, the CDR3 is TGTGCCAGCAGCTCTCGGGGGAACAGAATGTCTAATGAAAAACTGTTTTTT. It yields the protein CASSSRGNRMSNEKLFF.